This T cell receptor beta chain comes out of a study of early T cells in non-severe SARS-CoV-2 infection. Turning to the study itself: Sequenced material consisted of bulk RNA (from unsorted whole blood), and chains were unpaired. General study results and limits: Database matching using VDJdb favored anti-spike CD8 responses, with private and CD4 specificities left missing.

The CDR3 is 15 amino acids. Germline assignment: CDR1 MNHNY and CDR2 SVGAGI (reference sequence). Trimming shortened V by 10 bases and J by 4 bases, and 21 bases separated the two germline ends. Concerning this clonotype itself: Its antigen is not identified. This may arise from a read error, as a much more abundant clone is one base away.

In the library, individual cDNA molecules carried attached unique molecular identifiers. TCRdb re-analysed the 5' RACE reads in MiXCR, keeping a single row per CDR3 protein. Of tens of thousands of distinct CDR3 sequences in the sample, more than 12% were seen once. The chain links TRBV6-6 to TRBJ2-3, with a weak D call TRBD1 (6 bases). This clonotype was sampled from an adult who was a healthcare worker with PCR-confirmed SARS-CoV-2 infection or an uninfected control (not recorded which). The sequencing sample was made of whole blood. Here the CDR3 DNA reads TGTGCCATCAGATTAACAGGGAAAGCCCCAGATACGCAGTATTTT. This translates into CAIRLTGKAPDTQYF.